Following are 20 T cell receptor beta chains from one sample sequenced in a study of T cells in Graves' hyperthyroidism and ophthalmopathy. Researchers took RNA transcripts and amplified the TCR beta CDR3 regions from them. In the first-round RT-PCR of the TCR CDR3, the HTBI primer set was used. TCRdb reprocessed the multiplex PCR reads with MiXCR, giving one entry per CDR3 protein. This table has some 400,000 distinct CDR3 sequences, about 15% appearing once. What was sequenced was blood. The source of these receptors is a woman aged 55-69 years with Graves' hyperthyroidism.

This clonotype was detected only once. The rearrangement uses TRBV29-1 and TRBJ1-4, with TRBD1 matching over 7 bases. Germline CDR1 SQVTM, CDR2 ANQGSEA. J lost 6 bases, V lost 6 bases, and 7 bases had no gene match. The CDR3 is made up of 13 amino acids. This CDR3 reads CSVGGFGDEKLFF. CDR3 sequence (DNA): TGCAGCGTAGGGGGCTTTGGAGATGAAAAACTGTTTTTT.

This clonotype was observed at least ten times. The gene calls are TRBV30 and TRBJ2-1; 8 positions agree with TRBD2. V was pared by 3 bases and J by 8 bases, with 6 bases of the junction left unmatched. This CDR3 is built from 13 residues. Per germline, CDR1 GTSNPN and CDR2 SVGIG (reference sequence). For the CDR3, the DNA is TGTGCCTGGAGCGGGGGGGGAAGGGATGAGCAGTTCTTC. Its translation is CAWSGGGRDEQFF.

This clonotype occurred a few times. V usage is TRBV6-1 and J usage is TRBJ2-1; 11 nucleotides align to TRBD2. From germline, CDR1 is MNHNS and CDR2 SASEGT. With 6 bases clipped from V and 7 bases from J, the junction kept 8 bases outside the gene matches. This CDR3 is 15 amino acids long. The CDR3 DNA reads TGTGCCAGCAGCGAACTAGCGGGAGATTCAAATGAGCAGTTCTTC. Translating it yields CASSELAGDSNEQFF.

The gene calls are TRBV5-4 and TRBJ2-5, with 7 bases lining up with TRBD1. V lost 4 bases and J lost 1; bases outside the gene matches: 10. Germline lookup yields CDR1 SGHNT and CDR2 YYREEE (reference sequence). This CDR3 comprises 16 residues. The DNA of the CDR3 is TGTGCCAGCAGCCTTGGACAGGATCCGTCCCAAGAGACCCAGTACTTC. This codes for CASSLGQDPSQETQYF.

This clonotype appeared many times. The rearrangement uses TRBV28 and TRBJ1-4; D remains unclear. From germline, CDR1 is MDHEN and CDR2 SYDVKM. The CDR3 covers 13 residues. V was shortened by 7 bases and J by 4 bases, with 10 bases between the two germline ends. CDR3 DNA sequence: TGTGCCAGCAATTACGGCAATAATGAAAAACTGTTTTTT. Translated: CASNYGNNEKLFF.

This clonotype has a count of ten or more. CDR3 DNA sequence: TGTGCCAGCAGTACCCTTGTGGGGGGACGACGTGACTATGGCTACACCTTC. Residues: CASSTLVGGRRDYGYTF. The chain couples TRBV28 to TRBJ1-2; a weak D match, TRBD1 (5 bases). The CDR3 is 17 amino acids. CDR1 is MDHEN and CDR2 is SYDVKM in the germline V gene. V was trimmed by 5 bases and J by 3 bases, leaving 22 bases between them.

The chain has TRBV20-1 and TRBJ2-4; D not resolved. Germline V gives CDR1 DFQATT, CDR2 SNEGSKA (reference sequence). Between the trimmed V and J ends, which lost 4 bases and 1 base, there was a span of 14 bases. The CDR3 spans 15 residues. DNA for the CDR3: TGCAGTGCTATAAGTAATCGCAGGGCCAAAAACATTCAGTACTTC. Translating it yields CSAISNRRAKNIQYF.

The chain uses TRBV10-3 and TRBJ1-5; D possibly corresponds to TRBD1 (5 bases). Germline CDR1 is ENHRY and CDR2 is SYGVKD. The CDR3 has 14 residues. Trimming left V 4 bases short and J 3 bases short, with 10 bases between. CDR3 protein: CAISGQGLNQPQHF. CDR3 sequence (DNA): TGTGCCATCAGTGGGCAGGGACTCAATCAGCCCCAGCATTTT.

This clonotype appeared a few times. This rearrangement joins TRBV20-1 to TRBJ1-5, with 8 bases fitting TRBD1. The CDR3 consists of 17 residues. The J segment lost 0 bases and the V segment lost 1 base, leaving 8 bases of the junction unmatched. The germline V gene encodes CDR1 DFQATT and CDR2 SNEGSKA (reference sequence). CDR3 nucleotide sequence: TGCAGTGCTAGAGCAGGGGGCCGTACTTATAGCAATCAGCCCCAGCATTTT. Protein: CSARAGGRTYSNQPQHF.

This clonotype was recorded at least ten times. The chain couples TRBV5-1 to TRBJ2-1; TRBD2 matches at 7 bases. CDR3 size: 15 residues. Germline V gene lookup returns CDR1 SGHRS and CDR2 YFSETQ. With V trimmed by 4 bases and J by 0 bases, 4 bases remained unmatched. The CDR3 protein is CASSPIAGSYNEQFF. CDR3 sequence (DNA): TGCGCCAGCAGCCCTATAGCGGGCTCCTACAATGAGCAGTTCTTC.

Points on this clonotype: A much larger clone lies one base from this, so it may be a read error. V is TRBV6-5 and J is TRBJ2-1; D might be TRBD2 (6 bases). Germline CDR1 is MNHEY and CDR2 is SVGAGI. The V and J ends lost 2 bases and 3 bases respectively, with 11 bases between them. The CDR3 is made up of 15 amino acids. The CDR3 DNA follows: TGTGCCAGCAGTTACCCGGGACTTAGCTACAATGAGCAGTTCTTC. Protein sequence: CASSYPGLSYNEQFF.

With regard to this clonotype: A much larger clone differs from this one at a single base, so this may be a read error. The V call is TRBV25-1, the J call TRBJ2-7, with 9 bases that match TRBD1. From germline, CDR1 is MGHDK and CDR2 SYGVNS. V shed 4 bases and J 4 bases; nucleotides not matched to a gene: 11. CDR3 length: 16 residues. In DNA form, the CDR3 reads TGTGCCAGCAGTGTACGACCAGGACAGGGGACATACGAGCAGTACTTC. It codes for CASSVRPGQGTYEQYF.

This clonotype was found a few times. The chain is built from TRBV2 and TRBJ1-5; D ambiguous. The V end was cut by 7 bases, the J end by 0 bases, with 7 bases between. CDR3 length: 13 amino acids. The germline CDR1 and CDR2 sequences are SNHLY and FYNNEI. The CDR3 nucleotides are TGTGCCAGCAAGGTCTCTAGCAATCAGCCCCAGCATTTT. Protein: CASKVSSNQPQHF.

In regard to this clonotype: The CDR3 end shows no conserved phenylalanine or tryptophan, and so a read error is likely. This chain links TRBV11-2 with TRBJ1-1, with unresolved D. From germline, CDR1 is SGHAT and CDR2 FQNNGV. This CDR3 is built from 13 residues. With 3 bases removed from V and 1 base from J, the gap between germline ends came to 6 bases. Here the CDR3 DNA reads TGTGCCAGCAGCTTTTCAGCGAACACTGAAGCTTTCTCT. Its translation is CASSFSANTEAFS.

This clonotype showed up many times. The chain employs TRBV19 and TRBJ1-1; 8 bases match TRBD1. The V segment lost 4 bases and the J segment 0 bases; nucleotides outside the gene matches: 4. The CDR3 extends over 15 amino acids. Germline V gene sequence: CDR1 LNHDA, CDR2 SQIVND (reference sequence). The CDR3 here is CASSTGGGMNTEAFF. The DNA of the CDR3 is TGTGCCAGTAGTACAGGGGGCGGCATGAACACTGAAGCTTTCTTT.

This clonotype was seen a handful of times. CDR3 in amino acids: CASITEAYSGNTIYF. The CDR3 nucleotides read TGTGCCAGCATAACGGAAGCCTACTCTGGAAACACCATATATTTT. The chain combines TRBV2 with TRBJ1-3; D is undetermined. The CDR3 length is 15 residues. V lost 7 bases, J lost 0 bases, and 13 bases lay in between. Germline CDR1 is SNHLY and CDR2 is FYNNEI.

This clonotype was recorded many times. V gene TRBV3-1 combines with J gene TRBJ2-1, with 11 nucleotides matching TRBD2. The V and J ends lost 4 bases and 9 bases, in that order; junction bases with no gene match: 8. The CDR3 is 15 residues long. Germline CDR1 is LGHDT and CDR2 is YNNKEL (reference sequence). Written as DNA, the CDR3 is TGTGCCAGCAGCCCACTAGCGGGAGAAGTTTCTGAGCAGTTCTTC. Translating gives CASSPLAGEVSEQFF.

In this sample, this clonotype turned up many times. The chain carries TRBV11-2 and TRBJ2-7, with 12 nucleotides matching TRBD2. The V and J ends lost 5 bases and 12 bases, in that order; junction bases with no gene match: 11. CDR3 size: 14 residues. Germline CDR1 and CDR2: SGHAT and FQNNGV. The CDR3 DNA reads TGTGCCAGCAGCCCGGGGGCTAGCGGGAGGGGGTTGTACTTC. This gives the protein CASSPGASGRGLYF.

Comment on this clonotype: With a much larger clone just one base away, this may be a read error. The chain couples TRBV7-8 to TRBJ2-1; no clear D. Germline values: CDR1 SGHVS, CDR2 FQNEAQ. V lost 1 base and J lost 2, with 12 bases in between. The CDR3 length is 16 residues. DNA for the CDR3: TGTGCCAGCAGCTTAGGTGGGAACGCGCCCTACAATGAGCAGTTCTTC. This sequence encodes CASSLGGNAPYNEQFF.

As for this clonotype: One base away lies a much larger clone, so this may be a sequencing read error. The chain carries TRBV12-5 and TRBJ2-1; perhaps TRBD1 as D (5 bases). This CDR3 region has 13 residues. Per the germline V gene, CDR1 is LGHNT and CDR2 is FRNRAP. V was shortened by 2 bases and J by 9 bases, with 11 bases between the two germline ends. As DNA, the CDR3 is TGTGCTAGTGGTTTGTGGACAAACAGTGAGCAGTTCTTC. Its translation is CASGLWTNSEQFF.